This TCR beta chain was documented in a study of blood T cell repertoires in COVID-19 (dated by TCRdb to the early 2020s). A note on the overall study: Recovered participants in ImmuneRACE Cohort 3 were defined as having two consecutive negative NP/OP PCR tests, clearance from a healthcare professional, or resolution of symptoms. The samples were drawn from the first 160 participants of the ongoing ImmuneRACE study and from 1,254 subjects provided by 6 global collaborators. A de-identified subject ID, COVID-19 status, age in years and sex were almost always included in the sample metadata. The material from the prospective study consisted of cDNA or gDNA derived from T cells, B-cell-depleted T cells, or PBMCs. The collaborator samples originated in the United States, Italy and Spain and spanned the acute and convalescent phases of COVID-19. A freely available public database, intended as a resource for researchers studying the immune response to SARS-CoV-2, is where the repertoires were released. Where HLA class I and class II types were available, the types were taken from metadata supplied by the sample provider, not from assay-based typing. The dataset comprised deeply sampled blood TCRbeta repertoires from subjects exposed to, actively infected with, or recovered from COVID-19. On the study overall, not on this receptor specifically: How much clinical and demographic metadata was included differed by source and by participant, and the metadata was provided uncurated.

Participants in the prospective study were aged roughly 18 to 95 years, lived in under 30 United States geographic areas, and enrolled through a virtual design. Cohort assignment in the prospective study relied on participant-reported clinical history from a screening survey and a study questionnaire. In the prospective study, mobile phlebotomists collected whole blood, serum and a nasopharyngeal or oropharyngeal swab from each participant. Participants in the prospective study had the option to provide additional blood draws and questionnaires over a roughly two-month period. Blood samples from the prospective study were shipped frozen or at room temperature prior to DNA extraction. V was cut back by 1 base and J by 3 bases, leaving a gap of 10 bases between them. CDR3 length: 14 amino acids, cysteine to phenylalanine. Only the CDR3 DNA is retained, 42 bases long and in frame from the first base. CDR1 and CDR2 (SGHRS, YFSETQ) derive from the germline V gene.

About this clone: Its antigen is unknown. No base quality information exists; no much larger clone differs at one position. The sample contains more than one DNA sequence encoding this CDR3.

The immunoSEQ Assay, a bias-controlled multiplex PCR, was used to amplify TCRbeta CDR3 regions from genomic DNA. Processing in the source paper ran as follows. Within the assay, amplification of reference gene primers was used to estimate how many nucleated cells each sample contained. To quantify the absolute abundance of each unique TCRbeta CDR3 rearrangement, sequence reads were collapsed and filtered. Productive Simpson clonality was computed per sample as the square root of Simpson's diversity index over productive rearrangements. As stored in TCRdb, this immuneACCESS dataset retains in-frame rearrangements with V and J assigned. A fraction of the clones does not appear; measured against another copy, unresolved V genes explain less than half of the discrepancy, and the remainder lacks a known reason. That table supplies the V and J calls and clone size; D and trimming were determined from the DNA. The table for this sample lists under 400,000 clones; roughly 86% of them were counted only once. The ten largest account for approximately 1.9% of the sample.

The V gene is TRBV5-1 and the J gene is TRBJ1-1; TRBD1 is a weak D gene call, 6 bases matching. The specimen sequenced was PBMCs or T cells enriched from blood (not recorded which). This receptor was obtained from a man between 35 and 55 years old in a cohort exposed to, infected with or recovered from COVID-19 (not recorded which). The CDR3 reads CASSLQGSDTEAFF. The bases read TGCGCCAGCAGCTTGCAGGGGTCGGACACTGAAGCTTTCTTT.